Shown below are 23 T cell receptor beta chains from a single sample sequenced in a study of blood T cell repertoires in COVID-19. The repertoire was sequenced with immunoSEQ multiplex PCR; TCRdb's copy has only in-frame clones and lacks some. This table holds some 30,000 clones, roughly nine tenths found once. The sequencing input was peripheral blood. The receptor set was obtained from a human donor with active COVID-19. The donor label of this sample is uncertain.

The chain joins TRBV3-1 (or the pseudogene TRBV3-2) to TRBJ2-6, with no clear D. CDR3 length: 16 residues. Trimming cost V 0 bases and J 4 bases, with 10 bases left between them. CDR1 LGHDT and CDR2 YNNKEL come from the germline V gene (reference sequence). CDR3 nucleotides: TGTGCCAGCAGCCAAGAGCAGCGTGCAGGGGCCAACGTCCTGACTTTC. Amino acids: CASSQEQRAGANVLTF.

The genes are TRBV7-2 and TRBJ2-1; 12 bases are shared with TRBD2. V trimming: 1 base; J trimming: 5 bases; junction bases outside the gene matches: 3. This CDR3 has 16 residues. The germline gives CDR1 SGHTA, CDR2 FQGNSA. The CDR3 DNA reads as TGTGCCAGCAGCTTAGGGACTAGCGGGGCACACAATGAGCAGTTCTTC. Protein: CASSLGTSGAHNEQFF. Full variable domain (outside the CDR3, taken from reference TRBV7-2 and TRBJ2-1): GAGVSQSPSNKVTEKGKDVELRCDPISGHTALYWYRQSLGQGLEFLIYFQGNSAPDKSGLPSDRFSAERTGGSVSTLTIQRTQQEDSAVYLCASSLGTSGAHNEQFFGPGTRLTVL.

CDR3 sequence reads: CASCGDYPFTDTQYF. The CDR3 nucleotides are TGTGCCAGCTGCGGGGACTACCCCTTCACAGATACGCAGTATTTT. The V gene is TRBV27, the J gene TRBJ2-3; TRBD2 matches at 7 bases. The ends lost 8 bases at V and 2 bases at J; junction bases unmatched: 10. This CDR3 has 15 residues. Germline loops: CDR1 MNHEY, CDR2 SMNVEV (reference sequence).

The V gene is TRBV6-2 or TRBV6-3, the J gene TRBJ2-7; a weak D match, TRBD2 (6 bases). The V gene lost 6 bases and the J gene lost 7 bases, with 19 bases spanning the gap. This CDR3 is 14 amino acids long. Germline V gives CDR1 MNHEY, CDR2 SVGEGT. The CDR3 DNA sequence: TGTGCCAGCAGCCCCCGGGGGTCCTACCGGGAGCAGTACTTC. Its translation is CASSPRGSYREQYF.

The rearrangement uses TRBV5-4 and TRBJ1-1; D unresolved. V lost 4 bases, J lost 4 bases, and 17 bases lay in between. The CDR3 loop spans 15 amino acids. CDR1 is SGHNT and CDR2 is YYREEE in the germline V gene (reference sequence). The CDR3 here is CASSVVTGFPTEAFF. The CDR3, as DNA: TGTGCCAGCAGCGTTGTAACGGGGTTTCCCACTGAAGCTTTCTTT.

The chain has TRBV7-3 and TRBJ2-3; TRBD2 matches 9 bases. Germline-derived CDR1 and CDR2 are SGHTA and FQGTGA. V lost 1 base to trimming and J lost 0 bases; unmatched junction nucleotides: 11. This CDR3 comprises 19 residues. In DNA form, the CDR3 reads TGTGCCAGCAGCTTAAAACCCCTCGCCCTAGCGGGAAGCACAGATACGCAGTATTTT. It is translated as CASSLKPLALAGSTDTQYF.

The chain uses TRBV7-2 and TRBJ2-3; perhaps TRBD1 as D (6 bases). The CDR3 sequence is 14 residues long. CDR1 is SGHTA, CDR2 FQGNSA, per germline. The V and J ends lost 10 bases and 4 bases respectively, with 18 bases between them. CDR3 nucleotide sequence: TGTGCCACGACGGAAGGACAGTTAGCAGATACGCAGTATTTT. It is translated as CATTEGQLADTQYF.

The V gene is TRBV11-2, the J gene TRBJ2-7, with 8 nucleotides matching TRBD1. J was trimmed by 5 bases and V by 4 bases; bases with no gene match: 10. Per germline, CDR1 SGHAT and CDR2 FQNNGV. The CDR3 length is 15 residues. As DNA, the CDR3 is TGTGCCAGCAGCTCGACAGGGGTGCATCTCAACGAGCAGTACTTC. Protein sequence: CASSSTGVHLNEQYF.

The chain links TRBV21-1 to TRBJ2-1; the table names TRBD1, a call not compared with the DNA. TRBV21-1 is reported as a pseudogene. This CDR3 contains 13 residues. Here the CDR3 reads CASSAVREHEQFF. CDR3 in DNA: TGTGCCAGCAGCGCTGTCAGGGAACATGAGCAGTTCTTC.

The CDR3, as DNA: TGCAGCGTCCGGGGGGATGACGAGCAGTACTTC. Residues: CSVRGDDEQYF. This chain uses TRBV29-1 with TRBJ2-7; 7 nucleotides agree with TRBD2. Per germline, CDR1 SQVTM and CDR2 ANQGSEA. The CDR3 totals 11 residues. V was clipped by 6 bases and J by 5 bases; unmatched bases: 4.

The CDR3 DNA sequence: TGCGCCAGCAGCCCGGTCCCGGATACGCAGTATTTT. Translation gives CASSPVPDTQYF. V and J are TRBV5-1 and TRBJ2-3; no reliable D call. The V gene's germline CDR1 is SGHRS and CDR2 YFSETQ. The length of the CDR3 is 12 residues. The V end was cut by 4 bases, the J end by 6 bases, with 9 bases between.

The rearrangement links TRBV28 to TRBJ2-7; 7 bases line up with TRBD2. This CDR3 has 14 amino acids. Germline lookup yields CDR1 MDHEN and CDR2 SYDVKM. The ends lost 2 bases at V and 4 bases at J; junction bases unmatched: 5. The CDR3: CASSLAGTTYEQYF. Here the CDR3 DNA reads TGTGCCAGCAGTTTAGCCGGGACTACTTACGAGCAGTACTTC.

The chain recombines TRBV5-8 with TRBJ2-7; 10 bases map to TRBD1. In germline, CDR1 is SGHTS, CDR2 YDEGEE. The J segment lost 2 bases and the V segment lost 4 bases, leaving 6 bases of the junction unmatched. CDR3 length equals 15 residues. The CDR3 region is CASSRTGTGAYEQYF. CDR3 bases: TGTGCCAGCAGCCGGACCGGGACAGGGGCCTACGAGCAGTACTTC.

The genes are TRBV30 and TRBJ2-5, with 13 bases lining up with TRBD2. The CDR3 extends over 18 amino acids. After removal of 0 bases from V and 4 bases from J, the junction contained 11 bases not matched to a gene. CDR1 and CDR2 (germline): GTSNPN, SVGIG (reference sequence). CDR3 in DNA: TGTGCCTGGAGTGTAAATCGACTAGCGGGAGGACGACGAGAGACCCAGTACTTC. This gives the protein CAWSVNRLAGGRRETQYF.

The chain combines TRBV30 with TRBJ2-7; TRBD2 matches at 7 bases. Germline V lookup: CDR1 GTSNPN, CDR2 SVGIG (reference sequence). V was pared by 5 bases and J by 7 bases, with 8 bases of the junction left unmatched. The CDR3 length is 12 residues. CDR3 region: CAWAGEGREQYF. CDR3 in DNA: TGTGCCTGGGCGGGAGAGGGTCGAGAGCAGTACTTC.

This chain links TRBV6-2 or TRBV6-3 with TRBJ1-6; TRBD1 might be the D (5 bases). This CDR3 is 15 amino acids long. The germline V and J ends were trimmed by 5 bases and 9 bases, with 17 bases remaining between them. CDR1 is MNHEY, CDR2 SVGEGT, per germline. The CDR3 nucleotides are TGTGCCAGCAGTAACACTCGCGCCGGGGGTTCACCCCTCCACTTT. Its translation: CASSNTRAGGSPLHF.

V usage is TRBV7-3 and J usage is TRBJ1-3, with 8 bases that match TRBD1. Germline V gives CDR1 SGHTA, CDR2 FQGTGA. Trimming at V came to 7 bases and at J to 0 bases, leaving 14 bases not matched to a gene. The CDR3 has 18 residues. CDR3 DNA sequence: TGTGCCAGCATCAACCACCTCGGACAGGGCCTCTCTGGAAACACCATATATTTT. Its translation is CASINHLGQGLSGNTIYF.

This clone was counted a few times. The rearrangement links TRBV21-1 to TRBJ2-1; no check of the table's D call, TRBD2, against the DNA was made. TRBV21-1 has pseudogene status. This CDR3 spans 12 amino acids. The CDR3 here is CASRDSSNEQFF. The CDR3 bases are TGTGCCAGCAGGGACTCCTCCAATGAGCAGTTCTTC.

The rearrangement joins TRBV10-3 to TRBJ1-5; no definite D call. The CDR3 totals 11 residues. Germline loops: CDR1 ENHRY, CDR2 SYGVKD. The V end lost 10 bases, the J end lost 7 bases, and 11 bases lay between the germline ends. CDR3 nucleotide sequence: TGTGCCACCGCCCCGGGGCAGCCCCAGCATTTT. This sequence encodes CATAPGQPQHF.

CDR3 sequence: CAISGALGNTGELFF. CDR3 bases: TGTGCCATCAGTGGGGCCCTCGGGAACACCGGGGAGCTGTTTTTT. The chain couples TRBV10-3 to TRBJ2-2, with D unclear. The CDR3 runs 15 residues. Germline CDR1 reads ENHRY; CDR2 reads SYGVKD. Trimming shortened V by 4 bases and J by 1 base, and 10 bases separated the two germline ends.

In DNA, the CDR3 is TGCGCCAGCAGTGATAGGGGCTCTCGCACAGATACGCAGTATTTT. It translates to CASSDRGSRTDTQYF. The chain couples TRBV10-1 to TRBJ2-3; possible D gene TRBD1, 5 bases. This CDR3 comprises 15 residues. Germline-derived CDR1 and CDR2 are WNHNN and SYGVQD (reference sequence). V lost 3 bases, J lost 1 base, and 11 bases lay in between.

V gene TRBV7-9 combines with J gene TRBJ2-5; D ambiguous. V dropped 2 bases and J dropped 5 bases, with 12 bases sitting between them. This CDR3 spans 14 amino acids. Germline assignment: CDR1 SEHNR and CDR2 FQNEAQ (reference sequence). This CDR3 reads CASSLLISWETQYF. The CDR3 bases are TGTGCCAGCAGCTTACTCATTAGCTGGGAGACCCAGTACTTC.

This clone was seen only once. This chain uses TRBV5-4 with TRBJ2-7, with TRBD1 matching 8 bases. J was trimmed by 3 bases and V by 3 bases; bases with no gene match: 11. Germline CDR1 reads SGHNT; CDR2 reads YYREEE (reference sequence). The CDR3 length is 16 residues. This chain's CDR3 is CASSSDDRGIYYEQYF. The CDR3 coding sequence is TGTGCCAGCAGCTCAGACGACAGGGGCATCTACTACGAGCAGTACTTC. The complete variable domain, with remaining parts taken from reference TRBV5-4 and TRBJ2-7, reads ETGVTQSPTHLIKTRGQQVTLRCSSQSGHNTVSWYQQALGQGPQFIFQYYREEENGRGNFPPRFSGLQFPNYSSELNVNALELDDSALYLCASSSDDRGIYYEQYFGPGTRLTVT.